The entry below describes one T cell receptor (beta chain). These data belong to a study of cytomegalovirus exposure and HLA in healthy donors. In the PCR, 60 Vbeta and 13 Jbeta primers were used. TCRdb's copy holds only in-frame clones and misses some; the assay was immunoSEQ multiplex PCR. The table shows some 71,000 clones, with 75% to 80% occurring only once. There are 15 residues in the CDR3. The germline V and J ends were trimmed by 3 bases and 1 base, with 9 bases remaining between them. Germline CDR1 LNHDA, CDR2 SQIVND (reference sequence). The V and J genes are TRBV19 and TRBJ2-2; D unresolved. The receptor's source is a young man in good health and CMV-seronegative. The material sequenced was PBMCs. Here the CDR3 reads CASSMLPLNTGELFF. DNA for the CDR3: TGTGCCAGTAGTATGCTACCGCTGAACACCGGGGAGCTGTTTTTT.